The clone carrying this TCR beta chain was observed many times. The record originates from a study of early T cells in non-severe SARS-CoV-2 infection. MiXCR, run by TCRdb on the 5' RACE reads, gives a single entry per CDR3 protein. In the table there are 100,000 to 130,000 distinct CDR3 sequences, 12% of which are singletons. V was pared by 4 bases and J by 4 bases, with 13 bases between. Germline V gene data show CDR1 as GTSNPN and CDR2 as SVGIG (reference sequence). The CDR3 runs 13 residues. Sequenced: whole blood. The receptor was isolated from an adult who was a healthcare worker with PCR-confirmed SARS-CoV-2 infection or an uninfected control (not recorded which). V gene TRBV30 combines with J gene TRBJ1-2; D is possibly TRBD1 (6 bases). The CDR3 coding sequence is TGTGCCTGGACAGAACAGGGCGTCTATGGCTACACCTTC. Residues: CAWTEQGVYGYTF. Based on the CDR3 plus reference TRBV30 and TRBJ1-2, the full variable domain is SQTIHQWPATLVQPVGSPLSLECTVEGTSNPNLYWYRQAAGRGLQLLFYSVGIGQISSEVPQNLSASRPQDRQFILSSKKLLLSDSGFYLCAWTEQGVYGYTFGSGTRLTVV.